This record concerns one T cell receptor (beta chain) sequence. Method: immunoSEQ multiplex PCR; TCRdb's copy keeps in-frame clones and lacks some. This sample has under 500,000 clones; around 87% occur once, and the top ten carry 1.1%. This sample is drawn from a study of blood T cell repertoires in COVID-19. Across the study: Nucleic acid was either cDNA or gDNA, and it came from T cells, B-cell-depleted T cells, or PBMCs.

Germline values: CDR1 SGHTA, CDR2 FQGTGA. The CDR3 is made up of 15 amino acids. Trimming took 1 base from V and 0 from J; bases not matched to a gene: 1. The participants were between roughly 18 and 100 years old and came from 20 to 30 US areas. Participants were placed into cohorts based on the clinical history they reported. Resolution of symptoms, clearance, or two negative PCRs was present in recovered Cohort 3 donors. V gene TRBV7-3 combines with J gene TRBJ2-3, with 7 bases aligning to TRBD2. The source material was PBMCs or T cells enriched from blood (not recorded which). This TCR was sampled from a man aged 25 to 45 who had recovered from COVID-19. The CDR3 region is CASSLISGSTDTQYF. Written as DNA, the CDR3 is TGTGCCAGCAGCTTAATTAGCGGGAGCACAGATACGCAGTATTTT.